The next 14 T cell receptor beta chains were all read from a single sample in a study of response to subunit inactivated influenza vaccine. MiXCR, run by TCRdb on the RT-PCR reads, gives a single entry per CDR3 protein. The sample has under 950,000 distinct CDR3 sequences, around 21% seen once; the top ten hold roughly a tenth. Sequenced material: PBMCs from blood, taken around 5 days after vaccination. Source of these receptors: a man aged 45-65 years who received an inactivated influenza vaccine.

The CDR3, as DNA: TGTGCCAGCAGCTTTAACTTGTGGGAGAGCTCCTACGAGCAGTACTTC. It specifies CASSFNLWESSYEQYF. This rearrangement joins TRBV7-2 to TRBJ2-7, with D tentatively TRBD2 (5 bases). V was pared by 3 bases and J by 0 bases, with 15 bases between. The CDR3 extends over 16 amino acids. Germline V gene lookup returns CDR1 SGHTA and CDR2 FQGNSA.

The chain couples TRBV20-1 to TRBJ2-2; D remains unclear. Germline loops: CDR1 DFQATT, CDR2 SNEGSKA (reference sequence). This CDR3 spans 14 amino acids. Trimming pared 4 bases from V and 1 base from J, leaving 10 bases between. The CDR3 region has the DNA TGCAGTGCTACCAGGACGGGGAACACCGGGGAGCTGTTTTTT. This gives the protein CSATRTGNTGELFF.

The table lists this clonotype with many counts. The chain is built from TRBV4-3 and TRBJ2-1; TRBD1 agrees at 8 bases. The CDR3 has 21 amino acids. Germline V gene data show CDR1 as LGHNA and CDR2 as YSLEER. V shed 0 bases, J shed 0 bases, and the junction held 16 bases outside the gene matches. The CDR3 DNA reads as TGCGCCAGCAGCCAAGAGCTACGGACAGGGCTAATTGGAAGCTCCTACAATGAGCAGTTCTTC. Translating gives CASSQELRTGLIGSSYNEQFF.

This clonotype was counted between two and nine times. The CDR3 coding sequence is TGTGCCAGCAGTTTATCCAGGGGAGGGGAAAAACTGTTTTTT. It is translated as CASSLSRGGEKLFF. This rearrangement joins TRBV12-3 or TRBV12-4 to TRBJ1-4; D might be TRBD1 (6 bases). V shed 2 bases and J shed 8 bases, with 12 bases lying between them. The CDR3 covers 14 residues.

The rearrangement links TRBV14 to TRBJ2-3; 12 bases fit TRBD2. The germline gives CDR1 SGHDN, CDR2 FVKESK. The CDR3 has 17 residues. The V segment lost 4 bases and the J segment 0 bases; nucleotides outside the gene matches: 5. The CDR3 here is CASSPGTSGPSTDTQYF. CDR3 DNA sequence: TGTGCCAGCAGCCCTGGGACTAGCGGGCCCAGCACAGATACGCAGTATTTT.

This clonotype has at least ten counts. The chain has TRBV20-1 and TRBJ1-1; D is unresolved. Germline V CDR1 and CDR2: DFQATT, SNEGSKA (reference sequence). The V end lost 5 bases, the J end lost 4 bases, and 8 bases lay between the germline ends. CDR3 size: 11 residues. CDR3 protein: CSAGRLTEAFF. As DNA, the CDR3 is TGCAGTGCTGGTCGGCTCACTGAAGCTTTCTTT.

Many counts were recorded for this clonotype. V and J are TRBV7-2 and TRBJ2-7; 7 nucleotides line up with TRBD2. The CDR3 consists of 15 residues. The V gene end was trimmed by 6 bases and the J gene end by 2 bases; junction bases not matched to a gene: 10. Germline V gene sequence: CDR1 SGHTA, CDR2 FQGNSA. In DNA, the CDR3 is TGTGCCAGCAGTTTGAGGGCTAGCGGAACCTACGAGCAGTACTTC. Its translation is CASSLRASGTYEQYF.

J is TRBJ2-7 and V is TRBV7-3; 7 bases agree with TRBD1. The CDR3 spans 13 residues. Trimming took 0 bases from V and 6 from J; bases not matched to a gene: 2. Looked up from germline, CDR1 is SGHTA and CDR2 is FQGTGA. This chain's CDR3 is CASSLTGTAEQYF. The DNA of the CDR3 is TGTGCCAGCAGCTTAACCGGGACAGCCGAGCAGTACTTC.

V gene TRBV5-1 combines with J gene TRBJ1-2, with no clear D. V was trimmed by 5 bases and J by 6 bases, leaving 14 bases between them. Per germline, CDR1 SGHRS and CDR2 YFSETQ. The CDR3 contains 13 residues. This CDR3 reads CASSQLVANGYTF. CDR3 nucleotides: TGCGCCAGCAGTCAATTAGTGGCAAATGGCTACACCTTC.

The rearrangement links TRBV9 to TRBJ2-2; tentative D call: TRBD2 (6 bases). Germline V lookup: CDR1 SGDLS, CDR2 YYNGEE. The CDR3 is made up of 14 amino acids. The ends were cut back, 0 bases at V and 6 bases at J, with 9 bases in the middle. The CDR3: CASSVAGEAGELFF. CDR3 bases: TGTGCCAGCAGCGTAGCGGGAGAGGCCGGGGAGCTGTTTTTT.

The chain is built from TRBV6-2 or TRBV6-3 and TRBJ2-3; TRBD2 agrees at 10 bases. This CDR3 comprises 16 residues. Germline assignment: CDR1 MNHEY and CDR2 SVGEGT. The trim removed 0 bases at V and 3 bases at J, leaving 3 bases unmatched. CDR3 in DNA: TGTGCCAGCAGTTACTCGATAGCGGGGGGTACAGATACGCAGTATTTT. Translating it yields CASSYSIAGGTDTQYF.

This clonotype showed up just a few times. The rearrangement uses TRBV7-9 and TRBJ2-5, with D perhaps TRBD2 (6 bases). The V gene's germline CDR1 is SEHNR and CDR2 FQNEAQ (reference sequence). Trimming left V 4 bases short and J 5 bases short, with 11 bases between. This CDR3 has 13 residues. The CDR3 here is CASSSAGMETQYF. For the CDR3, the DNA is TGTGCCAGCAGCTCGGCGGGGATGGAGACCCAGTACTTC. The full variable domain, completed using reference TRBV7-9 and TRBJ2-5, is DTGVSQNPRHKITKRGQNVTFRCDPISEHNRLYWYRQTLGQGPEFLTYFQNEAQLEKSRLLSDRFSAERPKGSFSTLEIQRTEQGDSAMYLCASSSAGMETQYFGPGTRLLVL.

As DNA, the CDR3 is TGTGCCAGCAGTAACACGTGGACACCCTCACGAGTGACGGCCACCGGGGAGCTGTTTTTT. Translated: CASSNTWTPSRVTATGELFF. This chain connects TRBV28 to TRBJ2-2, with D perhaps TRBD1 (5 bases). The CDR3 runs to 20 residues. With 5 bases removed from V and 4 bases from J, the gap between germline ends came to 29 bases. Looked up from germline, CDR1 is MDHEN and CDR2 is SYDVKM.

This clonotype showed up just a few times. The CDR3 DNA sequence: TGTGCCAGCAGCCAAGATGGACAGGACAATCAGCCCCAGCATTTT. Translated, it gives CASSQDGQDNQPQHF. The chain couples TRBV4-2 to TRBJ1-5, with 7 bases identical to TRBD1. V was pared by 0 bases and J by 3 bases, with 2 bases of the junction left unmatched. The germline CDR1 and CDR2 sequences are LGHNA and YNFKEQ. There are 15 residues in the CDR3.